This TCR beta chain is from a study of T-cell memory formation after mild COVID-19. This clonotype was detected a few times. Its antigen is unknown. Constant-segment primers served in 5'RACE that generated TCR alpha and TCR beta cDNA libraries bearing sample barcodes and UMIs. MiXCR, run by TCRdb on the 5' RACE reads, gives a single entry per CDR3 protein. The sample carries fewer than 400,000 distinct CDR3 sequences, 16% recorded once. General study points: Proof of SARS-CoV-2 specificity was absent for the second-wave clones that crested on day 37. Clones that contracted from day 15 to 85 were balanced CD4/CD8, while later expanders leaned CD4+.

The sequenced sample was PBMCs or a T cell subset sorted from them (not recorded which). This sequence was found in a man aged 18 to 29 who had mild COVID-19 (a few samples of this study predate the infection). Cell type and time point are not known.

In DNA form, the CDR3 reads TGTGCCAGCAGTGAACGGGGGGCAAGGACCTACAATGAGCAGTTCTTC. Amino acid sequence: CASSERGARTYNEQFF. J is TRBJ2-1 and V is TRBV2; perhaps TRBD2 as D (7 bases). This CDR3 contains 16 residues. Germline CDR1 reads SNHLY; CDR2 reads FYNNEI. Trimming pared 2 bases from V and 2 bases from J, leaving 13 bases between.